This TCR beta chain derives from a study of metastatic and nonmetastatic thyroid tumors. Study in general: Peripheral blood and tumor or nodule samples from malignant and benign thyroid patients were compared.

Ahead of thyroid surgery, no patient had received treatment of any kind. With MiXCR, TCRdb called clones anew from the PCR reads. The profile shows fewer than 25,000 clones, roughly 12% of them singletons. This clone is termed medium-sized. CDR3 length equals 13 residues. Deletions cut 7 bases from V and 3 bases from J, with 12 bases between. In germline, CDR1 is MNHEY, CDR2 SVGEGT. Sample: blood. The gene calls are TRBV6-2 or TRBV6-3 and TRBJ2-5; no reliable D call. This receptor was obtained from a female donor with papillary thyroid cancer or a benign thyroid nodule (not recorded which). Some clones in this sample may be carry-over from other donors' samples. CDR3 in DNA: TGTGCCAGCACACCTCTCGGTGAAGAGACCCAGTACTTC. Translated: CASTPLGEETQYF.